A selection of T cell receptor beta chains follows, all from one sample in a study of cytomegalovirus exposure and HLA in healthy donors. Sequencing was performed with immunoSEQ multiplex PCR; in TCRdb, only in-frame clones are kept and a portion is missing. This sample has 150,000 to 200,000 clones, with roughly four fifths found just once. Sequenced: PBMCs. These receptors originate from a man aged 50-59 years in good health and CMV-seropositive. Each CDR3 is given with its conserved first and last residue. Fields, in order: D gene, J gene, V gene, clone size, CDR3 DNA, CDR3 protein. D genes are given only for firm matches. Clone sizes are given selectively: once, few, many, or a class where the clone is expanded.

- TRBJ1-1 TRBV6-5 once TGTGCCAGCCACCAGGGGTCGTGGACTGAAGCTTTCTTT CASHQGSWTEAFF
TRBD1 TRBJ2-2 TRBV4-1 once TGCGCCAGCAGCCCCGTACCAGGACAGGGGGCAAACACCGGGGAGCTGTTTTTT CASSPVPGQGANTGELFF
- TRBJ2-7 TRBV7-9 - TGTGCCAGCACCTTAAGTGGGGGGGAGCAGTACTTC CASTLSGGEQYF
TRBD2 TRBJ2-7 TRBV7-2 - TGTGCCAGCAGCTCCCGACTAGCGGGAGGTTACGAGCAGTACTTC CASSSRLAGGYEQYF
- TRBJ1-2 TRBV7-6 - TGTGCCAGCAGCTTATTAGACGGGTTAAACTATGGCTACACCTTC CASSLLDGLNYGYTF
TRBD1 TRBJ1-1 TRBV25-1 many TGTGCCAGCAGTCCCCGGGACAGAGTTGAAGCTTTCTTT CASSPRDRVEAFF
TRBD2 TRBJ2-7 TRBV7-2 - TGTGCCAGCAGCAAAGGTAGGGCAGGGAGGGCCTACGAGCAGTACTTC CASSKGRAGRAYEQYF
TRBD1 TRBJ2-7 TRBV14 - TGTGCCAGCAGCTTTGGGGACAGGGCCTTTTACGAGCAGTACTTC CASSFGDRAFYEQYF
TRBD2 TRBJ2-7 TRBV19 - TGTGCCAGTAGTATTGCGGGAGGGCCTCGGGAGCAGTACTTC CASSIAGGPREQYF
- TRBJ2-5 TRBV5-6 once TGTGCCAGCAGCTTTCCGCCCTACCGGGACACAATAGGGGAGACCCAGTACTTC CASSFPPYRDTIGETQYF
- TRBJ2-3 TRBV15 - TGTGCCACCAGCAGGAGGGGATACGGGGGAGAAGCAGATACGCAGTATTTT CATSRRGYGGEADTQYF
- TRBJ1-2 TRBV28 few TGTGCCAGCAGTTTTAACCCTAGACAGGACCTTAACTATGGCTACACCTTC CASSFNPRQDLNYGYTF
TRBD1 TRBJ1-2 TRBV6-5 few TGTGCCAGCAGTTACTCGGACAGGGGTAACTATGGCTACACCTTC CASSYSDRGNYGYTF
TRBD1 TRBJ1-2 TRBV27 - TGTGCCAGCAGTTTAACAGGGGGAGGCTACACCTTC CASSLTGGGYTF
TRBD1 TRBJ2-7 TRBV29-1 - TGCAGCGCCGGGGACAGCGACTCCTACGAGCAGTACTTC CSAGDSDSYEQYF
- TRBJ2-5 TRBV30 - TGTGCCTGGAGTGTAGGACAGTTCGGCAAGACCCAGTACTTC CAWSVGQFGKTQYF
- TRBJ1-4 TRBV5-3 - TGTGCCAGAAGCTTGGTTCCAGGGGAGGGTGAAAAACTGTTTTTT CARSLVPGEGEKLFF
- TRBJ2-7 TRBV4-1 - TGCGCCAGCAGCCAAGACAACAGGGCCTACGAGCAGTACTTC CASSQDNRAYEQYF
- TRBJ1-1 TRBV19 - TGTGCCAGTAGTCCGTTAGACAGAAACACTGAAGCTTTCTTT CASSPLDRNTEAFF
- TRBJ1-1 TRBV6-6 - TGTGCCAGCAAGCCCCCTGGGGGGGATAACACTGAAGCTTTCTTT CASKPPGGDNTEAFF
- TRBJ1-2 TRBV15 - TGTGCCACCAGCCCTGTCCCGCCGTCAGGGGAAACGAACTATGGCTACACCTTC CATSPVPPSGETNYGYTF
TRBD1 TRBJ1-5 TRBV28 - TGTGCCAGCAGTGGGGACAGTAGCAATCAGCCCCAGCATTTT CASSGDSSNQPQHF
TRBD1 TRBJ1-5 TRBV30 - TGTGCCTGGAGTACGGGACAGGGGATTCAGCCCCAGCATTTT CAWSTGQGIQPQHF
TRBD2 TRBJ2-2 TRBV11-3 - TGTGCCAGCAGCTCCGGGACTAGCGGGAGGGTAACCGGGGAGCTGTTTTTT CASSSGTSGRVTGELFF
- TRBJ1-1 TRBV28 - TGTGCCAGCAGCAGGGTGTACACTGAAGCTTTCTTT CASSRVYTEAFF
- TRBJ1-3 TRBV7-2 - TGTGCCAGCAGCTCGACGGACTCCTCTGGAAACACCATATATTTT CASSSTDSSGNTIYF
- TRBJ1-6 TRBV9 - TGTGCCAGCAGCGTAGGAGGGCTTGGGCGGGGTAATTCACCCCTCCACTTT CASSVGGLGRGNSPLHF
- TRBJ1-5 TRBV28 few TGTGCCAGCAGTTTAAGTAGGAGGTTGGGCAGGGACTCTAATCAGCCCCAGCATTTT CASSLSRRLGRDSNQPQHF
TRBD2 TRBJ2-7 TRBV7-6 - TGTGCCAGCAGCTCCTCTAGCGGGAGCTACGAGCAGTACTTC CASSSSSGSYEQYF
- TRBJ2-7 TRBV5-1 - TGCGCCAGCAGCCGAACAGGGTTCGAGCAGTACTTC CASSRTGFEQYF
TRBD1 TRBJ2-5 TRBV11-3 - TGTGCCAGCAGCCGGGACAGGGAGACCCAGTACTTC CASSRDRETQYF
- TRBJ1-2 TRBV6-6 - TGTGCCAGCAGTTGGGGGAACAGGGTCCAAAAAGGCTACACCTTC CASSWGNRVQKGYTF
TRBD2 TRBJ2-7 TRBV10-3 - TGTGCCATCAAACCTCGTGCCTCGGGGGGGTCCTACGAGCAGTACTTC CAIKPRASGGSYEQYF
TRBD2 TRBJ2-1 TRBV5-4 - TGTGCCAGCAGGGTAGCGGGGGGGCCCTACAATGAGCAGTTCTTC CASRVAGGPYNEQFF
- TRBJ2-5 TRBV9 - TGTGCCAGCAGCCCTCACCCAGGCCAAGAGACCCAGTACTTC CASSPHPGQETQYF
- TRBJ2-1 TRBV5-6 - TGTGCCAGCAGCTTGTGGTGGCAGGGTACCAATGAGCAGTTCTTC CASSLWWQGTNEQFF
- TRBJ2-3 TRBV6-6 - TGTGCCAGCAGTTTGGCAGGGGGACTGGTAGATACGCAGTATTTT CASSLAGGLVDTQYF
- TRBJ1-2 TRBV15 - TGTGCCACCAGCAGAGACAGGGCCCCTAACTATGGCTACACCTTC CATSRDRAPNYGYTF
TRBD1 TRBJ2-1 TRBV4-1 - TGCGCCAGCAGCCAAGCCAGGGGGCTGTACAATGAGCAGTTCTTC CASSQARGLYNEQFF
- TRBJ2-7 TRBV30 - TGTGCCTGGAGATCGGGGGCCTACGAGCAGTACTTC CAWRSGAYEQYF
- TRBJ2-7 TRBV7-2 once TGTGCCAGCAGCTTGGGCGACAGCTCCTACGAGCAGTACTTC CASSLGDSSYEQYF
- TRBJ2-7 TRBV9 - TGTGCCAGCAGCGTGTCCCCCGAGAGCTCCTACGAGCAGTACTTC CASSVSPESSYEQYF
TRBD1 TRBJ1-1 TRBV29-1 - TGCAGCGTTCAACAGGGGGCAGGCACTGAAGCTTTCTTT CSVQQGAGTEAFF
- TRBJ2-7 TRBV10-3 - TGTGCCATCAGGGGTCCGGTGTCCGGGGGCGAGCAGTACTTC CAIRGPVSGGEQYF
- TRBJ2-1 TRBV7-3 - TGTGCCAGCAGCTTTGTACAGACTACCTACAATGAGCAGTTCTTC CASSFVQTTYNEQFF
- TRBJ2-1 TRBV11-3 - TGTGCCAGCAGCCAAGACTGGAGCTCCTACAATGAGCAGTTCTTC CASSQDWSSYNEQFF
- TRBJ1-1 TRBV6-1 - TGTGCCAGCAGCAGGGTGGGGAACACTGAAGCTTTCTTT CASSRVGNTEAFF
- TRBJ1-1 TRBV14 - TGTGCCAGCAGCCAAGATCTAGGGGTTACTGAAGCTTTCTTT CASSQDLGVTEAFF
TRBD2 TRBJ2-1 TRBV4-2 - TGTGCCAGCAGCCCTAGGACTAGCGGCTCCTACAATGAGCAGTTCTTC CASSPRTSGSYNEQFF
TRBD1 TRBJ2-7 TRBV6-6 - TGTGCCAGCACCGGACAGGGGGCCACCTACGAGCAGTACTTC CASTGQGATYEQYF
- TRBJ2-7 TRBV27 - TGTGCCAGCAGTCTCACCAGCTCCTACGAGCAGTACTTC CASSLTSSYEQYF
- TRBJ1-3 TRBV15 - TGTGCCACCAGCAGGTGGGGCGTCGGAAACACCATATATTTT CATSRWGVGNTIYF
- TRBJ1-4 TRBV5-4 few TGTGCCAGCAGCTTTCGGGATAATGAAAAACTGTTTTTT CASSFRDNEKLFF
TRBD2 TRBJ2-3 TRBV7-9 - TGTGCCAGCAGCTTTCGCGCTAACCCGGGGGGAAATACGCAGTATTTT CASSFRANPGGNTQYF
- TRBJ1-5 TRBV10-3 - TGTGCCATCAGTGAGTCAGGGGGTCAGCCCCAGCATTTT CAISESGGQPQHF
- TRBJ1-1 TRBV10-3 - TGTGCCATCAGAACAACGACTTCGAACACTGAAGCTTTCTTT CAIRTTTSNTEAFF
- TRBJ2-7 TRBV5-1 - TGCGCCAGCAGCTTGGGAGGGCGTGAGCAGTACTTC CASSLGGREQYF
TRBD1 TRBJ2-3 TRBV7-2 - TGTGCCAGCCAGCAGGCCGCGACAGGGTTGACGCAGTATTTT CASQQAATGLTQYF
- TRBJ1-4 TRBV6-6 - TGTGCCAGCAGCGGGGGGGATAATGAAAAACTGTTTTTT CASSGGDNEKLFF
TRBD1 TRBJ1-4 TRBV28 - TGTGCCAGCAGTTCCCCATATAAGTATGAGGGGGCAGGAGAAAAACTGTTTTTT CASSSPYKYEGAGEKLFF